The present T cell receptor beta chain was sequenced within a study of T cells after yellow fever vaccination. The CDR3 totals 13 residues. Germline CDR1 is SGHRS and CDR2 is YFSETQ. Trimming shortened V by 4 bases and J by 8 bases, and 15 bases separated the two germline ends. MiXCR was run by TCRdb on the 5' RACE reads, yielding one entry per CDR3 protein. The table shows a few hundred thousand distinct CDR3 sequences, with roughly a sixth occurring only once. V usage is TRBV5-1 and J usage is TRBJ1-2; no reliable D call. The sample here was PBMCs, taken more than 4 days after the first yellow fever vaccination. The clonotype comes from a man aged 18 to 29 who received the YFV17D yellow fever vaccine. The CDR3 loop is CASSLRGDRGYTF. CDR3 DNA sequence: TGCGCCAGCAGCCTGCGGGGAGATAGGGGCTACACCTTC.